Below, 15 T cell receptor beta chains from the same sample are listed, as sequenced in a study of T-cell reconstitution after alpha-beta-depleted transplantation in children. Library preparation (for TCRbeta) was performed with unique molecular identifiers. TCRdb called the PCR reads again in MiXCR, with one record for every CDR3 protein. The sample shows some 240,000 distinct CDR3 sequences, 9.7% of them seen only once. This specimen consisted of PBMCs from the stem cell graft donor, obtained from the stem cell graft. The origin of the receptors is a human donor who donated a stem cell graft to a child with SCID.

This clonotype was found many times. The V and J genes are TRBV7-9 and TRBJ1-4, with TRBD1 matching 8 bases. CDR1 and CDR2 from the germline V gene are SEHNR and FQNEAQ (reference sequence). J gave up 15 bases and V 5 bases, and 14 bases lay outside the gene matches. The CDR3 sequence is 14 residues long. CDR3 loop: CASSPDDRGPILFF. Here the CDR3 DNA reads TGTGCCAGCAGCCCGGATGACAGGGGCCCCATTTTGTTTTTT.

Ten or more counts support this clonotype. The CDR3 DNA sequence: TGTGCCAGCAGCCTCGGAGGGAGAGGCACAGATACGCAGTATTTT. Residues: CASSLGGRGTDTQYF. The rearrangement links TRBV7-3 to TRBJ2-3; D is perhaps TRBD2 (6 bases). The CDR3 spans 15 residues. Germline CDR1 and CDR2: SGHTA and FQGTGA. Trimming removed 5 bases at V and 1 base at J, with 13 bases between.

This clonotype was observed many times. This sequence joins TRBV12-3 or TRBV12-4 and TRBJ1-2; TRBD1 is a possible D gene (5 bases). Trimming left V 1 base short and J 4 bases short, with 16 bases between. The length of the CDR3 is 16 residues. CDR3 protein: CASSLGERGGGYGYTF. The CDR3 nucleotides read TGTGCCAGCAGTTTAGGGGAGCGGGGCGGTGGCTATGGCTACACCTTC.

At least ten counts were recorded for this clonotype. The chain joins TRBV20-1 to TRBJ1-2, with D unclear. Germline V gene lookup returns CDR1 DFQATT and CDR2 SNEGSKA (reference sequence). The V end was cut by 3 bases, the J end by 2 bases, with 7 bases between. There are 12 residues in the CDR3. CDR3 sequence reads: CSASAGNYGYTF. CDR3 in DNA: TGCAGTGCTAGTGCCGGGAACTATGGCTACACCTTC.

This clonotype was picked up many times. This sequence joins TRBV5-1 and TRBJ2-7, with D unclear. The CDR3 has 15 amino acids. The germline V and J ends were trimmed by 0 bases and 5 bases, with 15 bases remaining between them. Germline CDR1 is SGHRS and CDR2 is YFSETQ. CDR3 protein: CASSLADRNPDEQYF. CDR3 nucleotide sequence: TGCGCCAGCAGCTTGGCCGACCGGAATCCTGACGAGCAGTACTTC.

This clonotype was recorded at least ten times. The rearrangement links TRBV12-3 or TRBV12-4 to TRBJ1-4, with D uncertain. The CDR3 covers 16 residues. Trimming removed 6 bases from V and 1 base from J, with 15 bases in between. The CDR3 loop is CASSQPSGGTNEKLFF. For the CDR3, the DNA is TGTGCCAGCAGCCAACCCTCAGGTGGAACTAATGAAAAACTGTTTTTT.

This clonotype was seen repeatedly, ten times or more. The chain links TRBV20-1 to TRBJ1-5; a weak D match, TRBD1 (6 bases). Germline V CDR1 and CDR2: DFQATT, SNEGSKA (reference sequence). The CDR3 is 14 amino acids. Trimming left V 3 bases short and J 8 bases short, with 17 bases between. CDR3 coding DNA: TGCAGTGCTAGGGGTCCAGGGGAATGGGAGCCCCAGCATTTT. It is translated as CSARGPGEWEPQHF.

This clonotype has ten or more counts. V is TRBV6-1 and J is TRBJ2-7; 9 bases line up with TRBD1. Germline CDR1 is MNHNS and CDR2 is SASEGT. This CDR3 contains 14 residues. Losses at the gene ends were 7 bases for V and 6 bases for J; bases not matched to a gene: 10. The CDR3 DNA is TGTGCCAGCAACTCCGGGACAGGGTTCGCCGAGCAGTACTTC. This sequence encodes CASNSGTGFAEQYF.

The genes are TRBV20-1 and TRBJ1-5; no firm D call. CDR1 DFQATT and CDR2 SNEGSKA come from the germline V gene (reference sequence). There are 14 residues in the CDR3. V was shortened by 3 bases and J by 2 bases, with 11 bases between the two germline ends. The CDR3 here is CSASMAVGNQPQHF. The CDR3 DNA reads TGCAGTGCTAGCATGGCGGTTGGCAATCAGCCCCAGCATTTT.

The CDR3 protein is CSAPDITGLQYF. Written as DNA, the CDR3 is TGCAGTGCTCCGGACATTACGGGGTTGCAGTACTTC. This rearrangement joins TRBV20-1 to TRBJ2-7; D is tentatively TRBD1 or TRBD2 (5 bases each). CDR1 is DFQATT, CDR2 SNEGSKA, per germline (reference sequence). The CDR3 runs 12 residues. V shed 5 bases and J shed 9 bases, with 17 bases lying between them.

This clonotype was seen repeatedly, ten times or more. V gene TRBV5-1 combines with J gene TRBJ1-2, with D possibly being TRBD1 (5 bases). This CDR3 region has 14 residues. Per the germline V gene, CDR1 is SGHRS and CDR2 is YFSETQ. V dropped 1 base and J dropped 3 bases, with 10 bases sitting between them. CDR3 amino acids: CASSLKGTDYGYTF. DNA for the CDR3: TGCGCCAGCAGCTTGAAAGGGACTGACTATGGCTACACCTTC.

A word on this clonotype: This may come from a read error, since a much larger clone is one base off. This chain joins TRBV12-3 or TRBV12-4 and TRBJ1-2; tentative D call: TRBD1 (5 bases). CDR3 length equals 13 residues. Here the CDR3 DNA reads TGTGCCAGCAGTATCCAGGGATTCTATGGCTACCCCTTC. The encoded protein is CASSIQGFYGYPF.

This clonotype was detected only a few times. The CDR3 DNA is TGCGCCAGCAGCTTGTTTGCAGGGTCGAACACTGAAGCTTTCTTT. As protein: CASSLFAGSNTEAFF. The chain couples TRBV5-1 to TRBJ1-1, with D maybe TRBD1 (5 bases). Germline V gene data show CDR1 as SGHRS and CDR2 as YFSETQ. The CDR3 is 15 residues long. Trimming took off 1 base at V and 1 base at J, with 11 bases between the two ends.

For this clonotype: One junction end disagrees with the germline gene, perhaps due to a read error. V and J are TRBV5-1 and TRBJ1-5; 8 positions match TRBD1. Per germline, CDR1 SGHRS and CDR2 YFSETQ. This CDR3 region has 15 residues. The DNA of the CDR3 is TGCGCCAGCAGCATCGGACAGGGACTCAATCAGCCCCAGAATTTT. Amino acid sequence: CASSIGQGLNQPQNF. The variable domain in full, with the rest retrieved from reference TRBV5-1 and TRBJ1-5, is KAGVTQTPRYLIKTRGQQVTLSCSPISGHRSVSWYQQTPGQGLQFLFEYFSETQRNKGNFPGRFSGRQFSNSRSEMNVSTLELGDSALYLCASSIGQGLNQPQNFGDGTRLSIL.

This clonotype occurred many times. The chain couples TRBV4-1 to TRBJ1-5; D not resolved. Trimming shortened V by 0 bases and J by 4 bases, and 10 bases separated the two germline ends. CDR1 and CDR2 from the germline V gene are MGHRA and YSYEKL. The CDR3 spans 15 residues. The CDR3, as DNA: TGCGCCAGCAGCCAAGATTTTACCGTGAATCAGCCCCAGCATTTT. This sequence encodes CASSQDFTVNQPQHF.